This T cell receptor (beta chain) comes out of a study of regulatory T cells in long-lasting Graves disease. Overall study findings and caveats: Favoring TRBV28, TRBJ1-2 and TRBJ2-5 was a feature seen in persistent disease. In persistent patients, shared public clonotypes (roughly 2,800) outnumbered those in new patients (about 970).

On this clonotype itself: Its matching antigen is unknown.

Indicated time point: persistent/refractory GD, antithyroid drugs over 5 years with positive TRAb. Preparation of the TCR library used RNA extracted from PBMCs. Patients came through an endocrinology department, and that department was in Xi'an, China. Sequencing libraries for TCR beta were prepared with iRepertoire HTBI primers and Arm-PCR of CDR3 regions. Per the original methods: Across samples, 60 or so TRBV and some 15 TRBJ segments were found. TCRdb fed the multiplex PCR reads into MiXCR, producing one record per CDR3 protein. TCRdb, not the original authors, processed these V and J calls. The sample includes about 660,000 distinct CDR3 sequences, 30% of them seen just once. This CDR3 spans 14 amino acids. Germline V gene data show CDR1 as MNHEY and CDR2 as SMNVEV (reference sequence). V was cut by 4 bases and J by 0 bases, with 4 bases left in between.

This receptor was identified in a female donor with Graves disease. The chain recombines TRBV27 with TRBJ1-6; unclear D gene. Specimen: peripheral blood mononuclear cells (PBMCs), collected when the disease was refractory, from a patient treated with antithyroid drugs. CDR3 protein: CASSSLSYNSPLHF. DNA for the CDR3: TGTGCCAGCAGTTCCCTCTCCTATAATTCACCCCTCCACTTT.